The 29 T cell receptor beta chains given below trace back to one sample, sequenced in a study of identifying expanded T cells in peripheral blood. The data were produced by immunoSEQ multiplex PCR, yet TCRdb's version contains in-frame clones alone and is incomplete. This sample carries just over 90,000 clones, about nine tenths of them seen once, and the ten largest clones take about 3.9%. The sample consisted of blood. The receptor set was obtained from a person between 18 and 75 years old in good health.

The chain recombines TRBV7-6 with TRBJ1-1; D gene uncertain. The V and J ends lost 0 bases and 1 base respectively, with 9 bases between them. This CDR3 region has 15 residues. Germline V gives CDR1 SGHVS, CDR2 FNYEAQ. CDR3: CASSLAGYRNTEAFF. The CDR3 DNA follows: TGTGCCAGCAGCTTAGCAGGGTATAGGAACACTGAAGCTTTCTTT. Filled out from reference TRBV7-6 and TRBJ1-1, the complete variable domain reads GAGVSQSPRYKVTKRGQDVALRCDPISGHVSLYWYRQALGQGPEFLTYFNYEAQQDKSGLPNDRFSAERPEGSISTLTIQRTEQRDSAMYRCASSLAGYRNTEAFFGQGTRLTVV.

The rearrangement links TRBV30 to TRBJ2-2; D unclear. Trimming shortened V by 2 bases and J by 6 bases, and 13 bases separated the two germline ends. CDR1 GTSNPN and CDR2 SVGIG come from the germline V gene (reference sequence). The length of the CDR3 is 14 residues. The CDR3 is CAWSLQVEAGELFF. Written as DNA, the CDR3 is TGTGCCTGGAGTCTTCAGGTTGAGGCCGGGGAGCTGTTTTTT.

CDR3 protein: CASSAWTTGLATEAFF. The CDR3 region has the DNA TGTGCCAGCAGTGCATGGACGACAGGGCTGGCCACTGAAGCTTTCTTT. V gene TRBV2 combines with J gene TRBJ1-1, with 7 bases fitting TRBD1. CDR1 is SNHLY and CDR2 is FYNNEI in the germline V gene. The V gene end was trimmed by 4 bases and the J gene end by 4 bases; junction bases not matched to a gene: 12. The CDR3 spans 16 residues.

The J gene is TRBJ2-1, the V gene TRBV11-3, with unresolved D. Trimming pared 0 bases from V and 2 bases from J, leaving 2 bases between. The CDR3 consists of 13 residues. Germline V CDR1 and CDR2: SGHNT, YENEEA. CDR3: CASSLEPYNEQFF. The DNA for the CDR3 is TGTGCCAGCAGCTTAGAGCCCTACAATGAGCAGTTCTTC. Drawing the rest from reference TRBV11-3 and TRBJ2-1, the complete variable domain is EAGVVQSPRYKIIEKKQPVAFWCNPISGHNTLYWYLQNLGQGPELLIRYENEEAVDDSQLPKDRFSAERLKGVDSTLKIQPAELGDSAVYLCASSLEPYNEQFFGPGTRLTVL.

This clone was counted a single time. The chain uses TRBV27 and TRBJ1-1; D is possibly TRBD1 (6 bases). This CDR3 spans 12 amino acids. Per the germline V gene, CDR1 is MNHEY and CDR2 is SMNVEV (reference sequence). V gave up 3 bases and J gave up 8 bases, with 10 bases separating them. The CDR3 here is CASSFPTGEAFF. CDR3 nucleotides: TGTGCCAGCAGTTTCCCGACAGGAGAAGCTTTCTTT.

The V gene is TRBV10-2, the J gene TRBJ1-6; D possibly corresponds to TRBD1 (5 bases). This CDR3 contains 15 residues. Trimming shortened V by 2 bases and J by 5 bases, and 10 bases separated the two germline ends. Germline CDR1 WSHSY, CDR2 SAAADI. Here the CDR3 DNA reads TGCGCCAGCAGTGAGAGTCAGGGAAATAATTCACCCCTCCACTTT. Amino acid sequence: CASSESQGNNSPLHF.

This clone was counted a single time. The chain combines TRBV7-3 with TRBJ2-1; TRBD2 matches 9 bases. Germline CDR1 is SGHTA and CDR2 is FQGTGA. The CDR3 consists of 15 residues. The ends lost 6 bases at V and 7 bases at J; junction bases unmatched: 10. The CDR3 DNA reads TGTGCCAGCAGTCAGGGAGCGGGAGGCCCGAATGAGCAGTTCTTC. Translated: CASSQGAGGPNEQFF.

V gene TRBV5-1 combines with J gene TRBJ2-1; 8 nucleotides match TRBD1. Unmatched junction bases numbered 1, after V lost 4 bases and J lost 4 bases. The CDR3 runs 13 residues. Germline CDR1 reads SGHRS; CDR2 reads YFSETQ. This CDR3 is CASSRDRYNEQFF. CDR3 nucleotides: TGCGCCAGCAGCAGGGACAGGTACAATGAGCAGTTCTTC.

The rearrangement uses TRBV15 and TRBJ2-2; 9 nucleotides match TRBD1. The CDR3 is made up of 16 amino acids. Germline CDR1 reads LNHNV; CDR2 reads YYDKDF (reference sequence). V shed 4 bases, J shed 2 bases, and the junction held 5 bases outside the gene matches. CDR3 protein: CATSTTGGRNTGELFF. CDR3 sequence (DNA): TGTGCCACCAGCACAACAGGGGGCCGTAACACCGGGGAGCTGTTTTTT.

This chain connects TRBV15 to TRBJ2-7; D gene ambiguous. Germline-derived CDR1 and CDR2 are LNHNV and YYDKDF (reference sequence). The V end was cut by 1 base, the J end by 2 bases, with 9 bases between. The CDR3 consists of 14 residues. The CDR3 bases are TGTGCCACCAGCAGAGTACGGCAAACCTACGAGCAGTACTTC. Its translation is CATSRVRQTYEQYF. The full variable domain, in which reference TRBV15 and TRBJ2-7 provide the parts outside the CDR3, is DAMVIQNPRYQVTQFGKPVTLSCSQTLNHNVMYWYQQKSSQAPKLLFHYYDKDFNNEADTPDNFQSRRPNTSFCFLDIRSPGLGDTAMYLCATSRVRQTYEQYFGPGTRLTVT.

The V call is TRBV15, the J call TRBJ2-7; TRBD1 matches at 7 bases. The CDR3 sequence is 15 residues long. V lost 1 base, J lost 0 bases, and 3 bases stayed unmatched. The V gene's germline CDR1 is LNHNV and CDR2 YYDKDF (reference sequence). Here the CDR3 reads CATSRGQGNSYEQYF. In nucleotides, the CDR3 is TGTGCCACCAGCAGAGGACAGGGTAACTCCTACGAGCAGTACTTC. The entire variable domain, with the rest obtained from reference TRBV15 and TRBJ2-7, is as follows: DAMVIQNPRYQVTQFGKPVTLSCSQTLNHNVMYWYQQKSSQAPKLLFHYYDKDFNNEADTPDNFQSRRPNTSFCFLDIRSPGLGDTAMYLCATSRGQGNSYEQYFGPGTRLTVT.

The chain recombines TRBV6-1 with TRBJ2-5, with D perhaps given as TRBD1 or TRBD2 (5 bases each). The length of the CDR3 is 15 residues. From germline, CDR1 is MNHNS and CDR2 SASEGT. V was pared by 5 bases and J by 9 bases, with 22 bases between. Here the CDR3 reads CASSLEGPREGSQYF. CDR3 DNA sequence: TGTGCCAGCAGTCTAGAGGGGCCCAGGGAAGGGTCCCAGTACTTC.

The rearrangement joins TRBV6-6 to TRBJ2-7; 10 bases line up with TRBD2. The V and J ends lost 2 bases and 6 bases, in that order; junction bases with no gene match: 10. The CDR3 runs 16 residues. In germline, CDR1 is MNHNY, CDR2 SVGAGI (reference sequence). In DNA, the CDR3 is TGTGCCAGCAGTTACCATGGAGGGACTAGCGACACCGAGCAGTACTTC. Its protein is CASSYHGGTSDTEQYF.

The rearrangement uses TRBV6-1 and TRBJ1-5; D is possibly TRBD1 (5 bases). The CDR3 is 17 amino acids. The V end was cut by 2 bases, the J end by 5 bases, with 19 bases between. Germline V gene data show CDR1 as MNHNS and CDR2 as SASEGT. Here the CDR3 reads CASSESPYGWGDQPQHF. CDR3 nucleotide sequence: TGTGCCAGCAGTGAATCGCCATATGGGTGGGGGGATCAGCCCCAGCATTTT.

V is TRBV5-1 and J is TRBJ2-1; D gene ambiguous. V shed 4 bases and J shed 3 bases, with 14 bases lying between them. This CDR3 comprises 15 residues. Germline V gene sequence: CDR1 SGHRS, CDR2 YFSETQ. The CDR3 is CASSGYPTNYNEQFF. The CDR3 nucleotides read TGCGCCAGCAGCGGGTACCCGACGAACTACAATGAGCAGTTCTTC.

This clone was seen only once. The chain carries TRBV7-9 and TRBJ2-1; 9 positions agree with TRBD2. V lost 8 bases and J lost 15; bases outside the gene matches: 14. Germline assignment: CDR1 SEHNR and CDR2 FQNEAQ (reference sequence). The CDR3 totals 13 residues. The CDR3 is CASPAAGGPVGFF. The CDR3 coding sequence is TGTGCCAGCCCGGCGGCGGGAGGGCCGGTGGGGTTCTTC.

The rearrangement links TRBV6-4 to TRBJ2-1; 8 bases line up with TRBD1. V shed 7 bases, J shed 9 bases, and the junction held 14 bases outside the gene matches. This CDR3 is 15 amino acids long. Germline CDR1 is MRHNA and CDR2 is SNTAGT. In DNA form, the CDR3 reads TGTGCCAGCACCCAGGGGGCAGGGGAAATCGGTGAGCAGTTCTTC. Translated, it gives CASTQGAGEIGEQFF.

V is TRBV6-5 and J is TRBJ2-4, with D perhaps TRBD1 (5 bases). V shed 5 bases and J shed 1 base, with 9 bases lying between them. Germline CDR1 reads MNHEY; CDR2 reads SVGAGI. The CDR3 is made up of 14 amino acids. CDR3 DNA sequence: TGTGCCAGCAGTCCTTCAGGGGCCAAAAACATTCAGTACTTC. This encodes CASSPSGAKNIQYF.

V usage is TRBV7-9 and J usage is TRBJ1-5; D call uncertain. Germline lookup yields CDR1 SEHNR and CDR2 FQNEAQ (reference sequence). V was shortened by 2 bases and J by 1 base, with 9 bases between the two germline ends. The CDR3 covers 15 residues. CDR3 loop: CASSLNSQSNQPQHF. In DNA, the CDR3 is TGTGCCAGCAGCTTAAATTCCCAGAGCAATCAGCCCCAGCATTTT.

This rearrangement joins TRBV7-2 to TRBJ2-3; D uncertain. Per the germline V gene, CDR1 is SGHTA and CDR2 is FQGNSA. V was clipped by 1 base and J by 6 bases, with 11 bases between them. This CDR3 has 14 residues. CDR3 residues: CASSLVPGRDTQYF. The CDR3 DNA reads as TGTGCCAGCAGCTTAGTCCCCGGAAGGGATACGCAGTATTTT.

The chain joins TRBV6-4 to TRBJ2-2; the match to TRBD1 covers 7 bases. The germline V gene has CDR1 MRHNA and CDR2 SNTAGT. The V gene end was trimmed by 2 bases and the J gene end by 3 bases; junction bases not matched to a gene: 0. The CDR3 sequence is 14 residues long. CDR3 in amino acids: CASSDGTDTGELFF. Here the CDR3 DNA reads TGTGCCAGCAGTGACGGGACAGACACCGGGGAGCTGTTTTTT.

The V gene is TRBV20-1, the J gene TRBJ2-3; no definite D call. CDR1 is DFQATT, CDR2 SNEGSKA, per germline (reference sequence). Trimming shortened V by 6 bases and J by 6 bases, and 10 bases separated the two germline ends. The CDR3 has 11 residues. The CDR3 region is CSAPLGDTQYF. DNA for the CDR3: TGCAGTGCCCCTCTAGGCGATACGCAGTATTTT.

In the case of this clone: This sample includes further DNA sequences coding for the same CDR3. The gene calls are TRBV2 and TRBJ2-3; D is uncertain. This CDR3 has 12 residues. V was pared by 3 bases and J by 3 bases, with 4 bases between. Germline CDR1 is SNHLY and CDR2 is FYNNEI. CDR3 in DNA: TGTGCCAGCAGTGAGGGGACAGATACGCAGTATTTT. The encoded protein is CASSEGTDTQYF.

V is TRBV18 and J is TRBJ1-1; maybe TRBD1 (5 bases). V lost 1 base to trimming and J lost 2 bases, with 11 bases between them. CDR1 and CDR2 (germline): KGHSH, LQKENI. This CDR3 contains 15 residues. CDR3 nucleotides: TGTGCCAGCTCACCACTGCAGGGTGAAAACACTGAAGCTTTCTTT. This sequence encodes CASSPLQGENTEAFF.

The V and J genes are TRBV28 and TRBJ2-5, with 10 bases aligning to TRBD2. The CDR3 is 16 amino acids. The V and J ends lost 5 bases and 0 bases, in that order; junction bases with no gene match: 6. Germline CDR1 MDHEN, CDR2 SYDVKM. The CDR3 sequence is CASSLLGLADQETQYF. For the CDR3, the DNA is TGTGCCAGCAGTCTTCTTGGACTAGCGGACCAAGAGACCCAGTACTTC.

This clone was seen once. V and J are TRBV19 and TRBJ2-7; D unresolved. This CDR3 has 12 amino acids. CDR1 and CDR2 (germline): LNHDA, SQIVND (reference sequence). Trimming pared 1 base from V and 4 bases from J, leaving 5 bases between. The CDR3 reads CASSIGEYEQYF. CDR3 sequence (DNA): TGTGCCAGTAGTATAGGAGAGTACGAGCAGTACTTC.

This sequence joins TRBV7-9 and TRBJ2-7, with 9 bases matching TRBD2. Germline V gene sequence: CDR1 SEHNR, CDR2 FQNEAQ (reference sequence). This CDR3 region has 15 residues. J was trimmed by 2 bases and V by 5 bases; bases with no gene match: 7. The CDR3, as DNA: TGTGCCAGCAGCGGTAGCGGGAGTTTTGCCTACGAGCAGTACTTC. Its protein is CASSGSGSFAYEQYF.

The CDR3 region is CASSSPGSNQPQHF. In DNA, the CDR3 is TGTGCCAGCAGTTCCCCAGGTAGCAATCAGCCCCAGCATTTT. This chain joins TRBV28 and TRBJ1-5; no reliable D call. CDR3 length equals 14 residues. The germline V and J ends were trimmed by 4 bases and 0 bases, with 7 bases remaining between them. Germline V CDR1 and CDR2: MDHEN, SYDVKM.

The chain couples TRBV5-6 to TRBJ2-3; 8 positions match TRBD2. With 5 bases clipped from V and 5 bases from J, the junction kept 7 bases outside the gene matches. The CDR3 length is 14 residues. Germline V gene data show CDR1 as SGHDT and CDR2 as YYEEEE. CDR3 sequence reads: CASSPARGGDTQYF. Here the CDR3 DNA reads TGTGCCAGCAGTCCCGCACGGGGGGGAGATACGCAGTATTTT.